This TCR beta chain was captured by sequencing in a study of blood T cell repertoires in COVID-19. This clone appeared a single time. This CDR3 region has 16 residues. The V end was cut by 4 bases, the J end by 4 bases, with 15 bases between. Per the germline V gene, CDR1 is SGHRS and CDR2 is YFSETQ. Original handling: Estimation of nucleated cell counts was performed using reference gene primer amplification. The assay was immunoSEQ multiplex PCR, and TCRdb's table has in-frame clones only and misses some. V, J and clone size were drawn from that table, and D and trimming were deduced from the DNA. Here the sample spans hundreds of thousands of clones, 85% being singletons.

The sequence came from a human donor in a cohort sampled during active COVID-19. The sample was peripheral blood. The J gene is TRBJ2-6, the V gene TRBV5-1; the D is unclear. CDR3 sequence: CASSQIQVAGANVLTF. The CDR3 DNA sequence: TGCGCCAGCAGCCAAATTCAGGTTGCCGGGGCCAACGTCCTGACTTTC.